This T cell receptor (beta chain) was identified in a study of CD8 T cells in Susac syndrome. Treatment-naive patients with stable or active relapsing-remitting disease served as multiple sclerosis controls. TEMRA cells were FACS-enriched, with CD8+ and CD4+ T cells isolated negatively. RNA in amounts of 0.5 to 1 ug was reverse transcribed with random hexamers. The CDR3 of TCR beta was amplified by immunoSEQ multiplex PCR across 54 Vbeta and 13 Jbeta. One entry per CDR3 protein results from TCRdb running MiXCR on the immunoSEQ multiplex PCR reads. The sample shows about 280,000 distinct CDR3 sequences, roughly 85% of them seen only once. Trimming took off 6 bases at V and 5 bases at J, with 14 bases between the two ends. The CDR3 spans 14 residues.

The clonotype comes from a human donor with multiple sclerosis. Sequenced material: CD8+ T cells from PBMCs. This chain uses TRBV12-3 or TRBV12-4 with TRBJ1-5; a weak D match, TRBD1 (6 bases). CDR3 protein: CASSPEGGYQPQHF. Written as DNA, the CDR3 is TGTGCCAGCAGCCCCGAGGGGGGATATCAGCCCCAGCATTTT.